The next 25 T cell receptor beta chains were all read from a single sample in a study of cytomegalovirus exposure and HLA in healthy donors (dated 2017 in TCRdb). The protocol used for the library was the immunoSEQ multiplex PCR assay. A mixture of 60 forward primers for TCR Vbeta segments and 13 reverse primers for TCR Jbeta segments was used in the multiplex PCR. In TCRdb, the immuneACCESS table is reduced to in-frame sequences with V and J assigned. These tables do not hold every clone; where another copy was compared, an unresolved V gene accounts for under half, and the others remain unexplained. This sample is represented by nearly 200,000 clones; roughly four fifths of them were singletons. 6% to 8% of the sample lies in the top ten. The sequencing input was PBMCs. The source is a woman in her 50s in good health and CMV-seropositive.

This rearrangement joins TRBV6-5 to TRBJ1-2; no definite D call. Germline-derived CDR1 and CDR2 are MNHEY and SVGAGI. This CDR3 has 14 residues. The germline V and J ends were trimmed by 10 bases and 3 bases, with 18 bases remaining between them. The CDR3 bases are TGTGCCACCATGGCCTCAGTTCTCTACTATGGCTACACCTTC. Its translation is CATMASVLYYGYTF.

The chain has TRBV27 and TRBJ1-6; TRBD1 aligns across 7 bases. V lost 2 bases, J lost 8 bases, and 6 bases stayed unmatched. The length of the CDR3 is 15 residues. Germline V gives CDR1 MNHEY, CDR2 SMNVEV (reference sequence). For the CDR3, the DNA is TGTGCCAGCAGTTTAGGAGGGGGCGGGGATTCACCCCTCCACTTT. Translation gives CASSLGGGGDSPLHF.

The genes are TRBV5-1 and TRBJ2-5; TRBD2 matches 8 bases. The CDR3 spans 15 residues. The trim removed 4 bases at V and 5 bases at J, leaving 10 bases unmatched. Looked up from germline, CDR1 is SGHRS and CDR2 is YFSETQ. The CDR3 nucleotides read TGCGCCAGCAGCCCGACTAGCGCAACCGGGGAGACCCAGTACTTC. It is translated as CASSPTSATGETQYF. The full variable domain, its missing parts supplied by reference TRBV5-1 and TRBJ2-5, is KAGVTQTPRYLIKTRGQQVTLSCSPISGHRSVSWYQQTPGQGLQFLFEYFSETQRNKGNFPGRFSGRQFSNSRSEMNVSTLELGDSALYLCASSPTSATGETQYFGPGTRLLVL.

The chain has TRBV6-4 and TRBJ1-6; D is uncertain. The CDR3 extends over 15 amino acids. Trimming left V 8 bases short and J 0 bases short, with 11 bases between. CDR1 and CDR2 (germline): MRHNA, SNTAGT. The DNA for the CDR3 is TGTGCCAGCCTCAACGGAGGCTCCTATAATTCACCCCTCCACTTT. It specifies CASLNGGSYNSPLHF.

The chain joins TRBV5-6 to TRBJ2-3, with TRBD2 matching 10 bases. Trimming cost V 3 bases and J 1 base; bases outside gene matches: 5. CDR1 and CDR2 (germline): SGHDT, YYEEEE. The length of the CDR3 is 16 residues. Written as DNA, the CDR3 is TGTGCCAGCAGCTGGGACACTAGCGGGGGCACAGATACGCAGTATTTT. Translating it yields CASSWDTSGGTDTQYF.

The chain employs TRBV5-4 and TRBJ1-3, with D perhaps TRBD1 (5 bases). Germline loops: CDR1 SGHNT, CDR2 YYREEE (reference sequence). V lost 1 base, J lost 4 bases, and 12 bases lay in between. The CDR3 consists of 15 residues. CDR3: CASSLRGAEGNTIYF. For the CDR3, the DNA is TGTGCCAGCAGCTTGAGGGGCGCGGAGGGAAACACCATATATTTT.

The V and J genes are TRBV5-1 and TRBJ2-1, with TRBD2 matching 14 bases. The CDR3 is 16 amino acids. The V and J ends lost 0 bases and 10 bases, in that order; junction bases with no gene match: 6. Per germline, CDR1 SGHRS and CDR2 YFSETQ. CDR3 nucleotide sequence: TGCGCCAGCAGCTTGGACGGGACTAGCGGGGGAGGGGAGCAGTTCTTC. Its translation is CASSLDGTSGGGEQFF.

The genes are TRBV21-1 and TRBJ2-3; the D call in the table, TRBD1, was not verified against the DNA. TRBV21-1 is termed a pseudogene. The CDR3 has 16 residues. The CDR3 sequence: CASSNVRGDGTDTQYF. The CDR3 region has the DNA TGTGCCAGCAGCAATGTCAGGGGGGATGGGACAGATACGCAGTATTTT.

The CDR3 sequence is CASSKGQGNTIYF. CDR3 sequence (DNA): TGTGCCAGCAGCAAAGGACAGGGGAACACCATATATTTT. J is TRBJ1-3 and V is TRBV6-5; TRBD1 aligns across 9 bases. The length of the CDR3 is 13 residues. Germline CDR1 MNHEY, CDR2 SVGAGI. With V trimmed by 6 bases and J by 7 bases, 4 bases remained unmatched.

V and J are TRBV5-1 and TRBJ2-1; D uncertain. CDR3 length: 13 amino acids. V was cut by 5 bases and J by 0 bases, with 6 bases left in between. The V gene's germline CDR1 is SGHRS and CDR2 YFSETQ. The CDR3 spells CASSSSSYNEQFF. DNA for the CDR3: TGCGCCAGCAGTTCGAGCTCCTACAATGAGCAGTTCTTC.

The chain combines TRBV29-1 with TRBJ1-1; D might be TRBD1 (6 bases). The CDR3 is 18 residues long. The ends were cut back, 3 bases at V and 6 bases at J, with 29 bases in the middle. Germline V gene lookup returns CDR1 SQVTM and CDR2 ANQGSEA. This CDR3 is CSVDKGGEGDGGNSEAFF. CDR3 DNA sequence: TGCAGCGTTGATAAGGGGGGCGAGGGGGACGGGGGGAATTCTGAAGCTTTCTTT.

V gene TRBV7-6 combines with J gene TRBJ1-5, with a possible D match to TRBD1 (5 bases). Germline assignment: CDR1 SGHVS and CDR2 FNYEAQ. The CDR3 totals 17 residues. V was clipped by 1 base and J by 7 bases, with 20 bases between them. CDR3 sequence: CASSLDSGGYESQPQHF. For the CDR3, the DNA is TGTGCCAGCAGCTTAGACAGTGGGGGGTACGAAAGCCAGCCCCAGCATTTT.

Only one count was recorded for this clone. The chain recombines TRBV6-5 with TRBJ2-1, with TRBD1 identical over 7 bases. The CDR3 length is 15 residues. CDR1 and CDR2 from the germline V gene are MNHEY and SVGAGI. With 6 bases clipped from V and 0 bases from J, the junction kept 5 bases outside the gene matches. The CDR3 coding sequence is TGTGCCAGCAGACCGGACAGGAACTCCTACAATGAGCAGTTCTTC. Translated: CASRPDRNSYNEQFF.

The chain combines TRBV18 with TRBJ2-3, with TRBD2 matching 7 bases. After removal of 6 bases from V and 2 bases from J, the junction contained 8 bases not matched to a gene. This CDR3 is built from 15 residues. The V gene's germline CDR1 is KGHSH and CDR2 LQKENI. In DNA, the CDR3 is TGTGCCAGCTCCCGCCGGGACTATGCCACAGATACGCAGTATTTT. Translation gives CASSRRDYATDTQYF.

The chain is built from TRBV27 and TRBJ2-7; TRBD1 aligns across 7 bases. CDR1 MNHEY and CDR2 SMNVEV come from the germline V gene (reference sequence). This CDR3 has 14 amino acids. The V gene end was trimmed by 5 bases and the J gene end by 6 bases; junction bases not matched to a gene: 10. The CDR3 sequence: CASSPRQGESEQYF. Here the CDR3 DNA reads TGTGCCAGCAGTCCTAGGCAGGGGGAATCCGAGCAGTACTTC.

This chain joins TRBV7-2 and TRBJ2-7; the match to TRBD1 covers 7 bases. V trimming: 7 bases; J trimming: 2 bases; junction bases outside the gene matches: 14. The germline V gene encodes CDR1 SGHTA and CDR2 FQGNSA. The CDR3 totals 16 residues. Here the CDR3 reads CASTSTPGQGAYEQYF. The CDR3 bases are TGTGCCAGCACCTCCACCCCGGGGCAGGGGGCCTACGAGCAGTACTTC.

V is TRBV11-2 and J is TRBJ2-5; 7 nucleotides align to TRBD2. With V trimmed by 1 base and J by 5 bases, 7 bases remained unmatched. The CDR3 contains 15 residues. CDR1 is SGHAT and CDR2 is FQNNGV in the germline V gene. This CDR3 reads CASSLVISGRETQYF. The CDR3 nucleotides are TGTGCCAGCAGCTTAGTTATTAGCGGGCGGGAGACCCAGTACTTC.

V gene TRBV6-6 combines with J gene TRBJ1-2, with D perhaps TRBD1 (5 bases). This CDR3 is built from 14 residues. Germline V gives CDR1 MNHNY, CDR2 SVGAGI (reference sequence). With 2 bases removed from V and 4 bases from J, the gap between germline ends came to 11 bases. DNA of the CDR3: TGTGCCAGCAGTTACCAGGGTTCACCCTATGGCTACACCTTC. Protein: CASSYQGSPYGYTF.

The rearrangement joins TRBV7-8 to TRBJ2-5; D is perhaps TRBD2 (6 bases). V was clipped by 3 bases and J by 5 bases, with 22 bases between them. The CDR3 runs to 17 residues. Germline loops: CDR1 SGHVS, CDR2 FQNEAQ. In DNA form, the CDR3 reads TGTGCCAGCAGCTTCCCCCTGGGGACTGTCCTAATGGAGACCCAGTACTTC. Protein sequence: CASSFPLGTVLMETQYF.

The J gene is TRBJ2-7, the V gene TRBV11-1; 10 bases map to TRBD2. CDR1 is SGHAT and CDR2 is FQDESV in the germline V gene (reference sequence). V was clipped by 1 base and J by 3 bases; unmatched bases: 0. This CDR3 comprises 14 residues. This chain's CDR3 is CASSLGTSGYEQYF. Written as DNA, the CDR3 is TGTGCCAGCAGCTTAGGGACTAGCGGCTACGAGCAGTACTTC.

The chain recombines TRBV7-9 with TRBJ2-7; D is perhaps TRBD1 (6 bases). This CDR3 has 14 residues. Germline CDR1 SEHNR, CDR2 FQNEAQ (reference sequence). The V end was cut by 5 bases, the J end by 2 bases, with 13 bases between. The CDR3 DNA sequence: TGTGCCAGCAGCCCAGGAAAGGGGGCCTACGAGCAGTACTTC. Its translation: CASSPGKGAYEQYF.

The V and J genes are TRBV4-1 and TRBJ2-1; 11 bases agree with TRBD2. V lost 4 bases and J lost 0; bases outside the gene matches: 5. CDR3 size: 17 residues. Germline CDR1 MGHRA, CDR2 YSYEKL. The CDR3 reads CASSLGTSGGSYNEQFF. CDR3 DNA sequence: TGCGCCAGCAGCCTGGGGACTAGCGGAGGCTCCTACAATGAGCAGTTCTTC.

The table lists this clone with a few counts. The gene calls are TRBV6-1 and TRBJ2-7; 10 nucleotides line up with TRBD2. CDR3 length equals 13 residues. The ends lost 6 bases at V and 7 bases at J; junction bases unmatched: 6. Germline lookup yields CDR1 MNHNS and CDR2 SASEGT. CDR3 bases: TGTGCCAGCAGAGGACTAGCGGCCTGGGAGCAGTACTTC. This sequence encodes CASRGLAAWEQYF.

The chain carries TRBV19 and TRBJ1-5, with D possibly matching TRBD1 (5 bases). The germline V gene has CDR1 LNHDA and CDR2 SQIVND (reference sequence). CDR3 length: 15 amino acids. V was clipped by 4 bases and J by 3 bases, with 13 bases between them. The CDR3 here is CASSTTGRFNQPQHF. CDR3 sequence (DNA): TGTGCCAGTAGTACCACAGGACGGTTCAATCAGCCCCAGCATTTT.

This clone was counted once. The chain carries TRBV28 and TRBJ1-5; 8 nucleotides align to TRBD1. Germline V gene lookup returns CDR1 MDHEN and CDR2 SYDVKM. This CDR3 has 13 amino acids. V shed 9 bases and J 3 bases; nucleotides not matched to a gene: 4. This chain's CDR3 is CASWTGNNQPQHF. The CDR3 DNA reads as TGTGCCAGTTGGACAGGGAACAATCAGCCCCAGCATTTT.